Below are 9 T cell receptor beta chains sequenced from a single sample in a study of blood T cell repertoires in COVID-19. TCRdb keeps only in-frame clones here, not all; method: immunoSEQ multiplex PCR. The sample carries tens of thousands of clones, roughly 79% recorded once. Sequencing was carried out using peripheral blood. Source of these receptors: a human donor in a cohort sampled during active COVID-19.

In the case of this clone: The sample holds other DNA sequences that translate to the same CDR3. The chain recombines TRBV11-2 with TRBJ2-7; no clear D gene. The CDR3 spans 12 residues. Per the germline V gene, CDR1 is SGHAT and CDR2 is FQNNGV. V was shortened by 1 base and J by 4 bases, with 5 bases between the two germline ends. CDR3: CASSLASYEQYF. CDR3 DNA sequence: TGTGCCAGCAGCTTAGCGTCTTACGAGCAGTACTTC.

The chain has TRBV5-4 and TRBJ2-7; D unclear. This CDR3 is 15 amino acids long. Trimming pared 0 bases from V and 6 bases from J, leaving 16 bases between. CDR1 and CDR2 (germline): SGHNT, YYREEE (reference sequence). The CDR3 DNA reads as TGTGCCAGCAGCTTGGGTCCACCCGGTAGTTCCGAGCAGTACTTC. Translation gives CASSLGPPGSSEQYF.

The V and J genes are TRBV30 and TRBJ2-7; tentatively, D is TRBD2 (7 bases). Germline V gene data show CDR1 as GTSNPN and CDR2 as SVGIG (reference sequence). The CDR3 runs 15 residues. V lost 0 bases and J 2 bases, leaving 14 bases between the germline ends. The CDR3 DNA is TGTGCCTGGAGTGTAGGGGGGAGGGACCCCTACGAGCAGTACTTC. Its translation is CAWSVGGRDPYEQYF.

The chain is built from TRBV6-2 or TRBV6-3 and TRBJ2-2, with TRBD1 matching over 8 bases. In germline, CDR1 is MNHEY, CDR2 SVGEGT. With V trimmed by 2 bases and J by 7 bases, 6 bases remained unmatched. The CDR3 is 15 amino acids. Here the CDR3 reads CASSYLGQGVGELFF. In DNA form, the CDR3 reads TGTGCCAGCAGTTACCTCGGACAGGGAGTCGGGGAGCTGTTTTTT.

This clone was seen only once. V and J are TRBV7-9 and TRBJ1-2; TRBD1 matches 7 bases. V gave up 7 bases and J gave up 3 bases; unmatched junction bases: 8. The CDR3 length is 14 residues. Germline loops: CDR1 SEHNR, CDR2 FQNEAQ (reference sequence). CDR3 amino acids: CASTGTDSYYGYTF. The CDR3 nucleotides are TGTGCCAGCACCGGGACAGACTCTTACTATGGCTACACCTTC.

The gene calls are TRBV18 and TRBJ2-6; possible D gene TRBD2, 7 bases. The CDR3 is made up of 18 amino acids. V shed 6 bases and J shed 4 bases, with 22 bases lying between them. Germline CDR1 KGHSH, CDR2 LQKENI. The CDR3 DNA is TGTGCCAGCTCCCCCTGGGGAGGGGGGCGCCTGGGGGCCAACGTCCTGACTTTC. This codes for CASSPWGGGRLGANVLTF.

V and J are TRBV4-1 and TRBJ1-2; D not resolved. Germline V gene sequence: CDR1 MGHRA, CDR2 YSYEKL. There are 15 residues in the CDR3. Trimming cost V 0 bases and J 7 bases, with 15 bases left between them. The CDR3 coding sequence is TGCGCCAGCAGCCAAGATGGAGACCGCCCTCTTGGCTACACCTTC. As protein: CASSQDGDRPLGYTF.

This clone was found a few times. The J gene is TRBJ2-5, the V gene TRBV7-8, with 7 bases matching TRBD2. The germline V gene has CDR1 SGHVS and CDR2 FQNEAQ. The V and J ends lost 0 bases and 3 bases, in that order; junction bases with no gene match: 13. CDR3 length: 18 residues. The CDR3 sequence: CASSLALGSAGREETQYF. In DNA, the CDR3 is TGTGCCAGCAGCTTAGCGTTGGGGTCTGCGGGGAGGGAAGAGACCCAGTACTTC.

The gene calls are TRBV24-1 and TRBJ2-3; perhaps TRBD1 as D (5 bases). The germline V and J ends were trimmed by 7 bases and 3 bases, with 7 bases remaining between them. The CDR3 is 12 amino acids. The germline V gene has CDR1 KGHDR and CDR2 SFDVKD. The CDR3 sequence is CATRDTTDTQYF. The CDR3 DNA reads as TGTGCCACCAGGGACACTACAGATACGCAGTATTTT.